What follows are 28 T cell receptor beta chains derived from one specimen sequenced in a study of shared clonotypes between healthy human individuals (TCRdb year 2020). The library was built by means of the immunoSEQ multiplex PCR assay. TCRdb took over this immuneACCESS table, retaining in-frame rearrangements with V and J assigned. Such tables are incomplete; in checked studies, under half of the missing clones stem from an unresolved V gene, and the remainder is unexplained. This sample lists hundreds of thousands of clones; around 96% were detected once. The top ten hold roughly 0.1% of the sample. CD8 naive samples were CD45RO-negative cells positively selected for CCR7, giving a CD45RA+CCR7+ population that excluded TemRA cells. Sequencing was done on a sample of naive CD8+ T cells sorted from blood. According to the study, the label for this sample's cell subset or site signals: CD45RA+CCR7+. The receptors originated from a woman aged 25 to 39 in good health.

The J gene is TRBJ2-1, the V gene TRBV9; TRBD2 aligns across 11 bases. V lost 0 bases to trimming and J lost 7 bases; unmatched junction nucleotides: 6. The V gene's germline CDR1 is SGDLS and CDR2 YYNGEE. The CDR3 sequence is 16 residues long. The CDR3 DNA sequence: TGTGCCAGCAGCGTAGAAGCTAGCGGGAGGATAAATGAGCAGTTCTTC. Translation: CASSVEASGRINEQFF.

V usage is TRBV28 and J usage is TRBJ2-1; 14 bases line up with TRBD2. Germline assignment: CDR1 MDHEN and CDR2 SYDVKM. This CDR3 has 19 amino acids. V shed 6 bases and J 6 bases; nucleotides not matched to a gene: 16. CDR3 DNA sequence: TGTGCCAGCAGCTACAGGGTTGGGACTAGCGGGAGTGTGATCAATGAGCAGTTCTTC. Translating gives CASSYRVGTSGSVINEQFF.

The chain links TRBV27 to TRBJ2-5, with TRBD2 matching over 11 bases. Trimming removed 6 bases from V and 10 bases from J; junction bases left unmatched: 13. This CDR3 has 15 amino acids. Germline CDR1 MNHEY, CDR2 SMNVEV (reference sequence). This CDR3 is CASRENSGRAGDQYF. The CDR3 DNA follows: TGTGCCAGCAGGGAGAATAGCGGGAGGGCCGGTGACCAGTACTTC.

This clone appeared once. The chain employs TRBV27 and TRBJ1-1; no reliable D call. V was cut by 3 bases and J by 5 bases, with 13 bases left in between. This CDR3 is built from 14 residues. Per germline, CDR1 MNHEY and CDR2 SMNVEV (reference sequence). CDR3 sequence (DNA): TGTGCCAGCAGTTTCGGAGGTGGGTGGACTGAAGCTTTCTTT. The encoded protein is CASSFGGGWTEAFF.

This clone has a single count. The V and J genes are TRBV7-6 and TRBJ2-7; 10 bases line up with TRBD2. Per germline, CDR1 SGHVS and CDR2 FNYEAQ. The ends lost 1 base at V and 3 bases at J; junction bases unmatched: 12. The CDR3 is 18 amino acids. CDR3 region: CASSLEVAGGPNSYEQYF. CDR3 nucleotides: TGTGCCAGCAGCTTAGAGGTAGCGGGAGGCCCCAATAGCTACGAGCAGTACTTC.

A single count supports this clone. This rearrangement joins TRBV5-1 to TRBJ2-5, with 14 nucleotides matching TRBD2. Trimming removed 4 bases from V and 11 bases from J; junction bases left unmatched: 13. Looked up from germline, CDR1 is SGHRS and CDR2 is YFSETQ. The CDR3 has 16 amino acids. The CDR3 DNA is TGCGCCAGCAGCGTGTCTAGGGGACTAGCGGGGGTTGAGCAGTACTTC. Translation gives CASSVSRGLAGVEQYF.

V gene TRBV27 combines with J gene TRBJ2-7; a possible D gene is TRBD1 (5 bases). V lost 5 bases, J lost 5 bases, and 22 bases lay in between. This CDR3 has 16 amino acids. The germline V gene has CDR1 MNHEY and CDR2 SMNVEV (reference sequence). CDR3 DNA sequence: TGTGCCAGCAGTCCCTCCGGACCGACAGTGGGCCACGAGCAGTACTTC. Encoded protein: CASSPSGPTVGHEQYF.

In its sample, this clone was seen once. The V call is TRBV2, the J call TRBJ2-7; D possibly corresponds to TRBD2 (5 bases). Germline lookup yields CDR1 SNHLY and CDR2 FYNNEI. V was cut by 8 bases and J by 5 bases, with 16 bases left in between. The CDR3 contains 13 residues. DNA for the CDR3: TGTGCCAGCGATGGCAACCTCGGGGACGAGCAGTACTTC. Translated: CASDGNLGDEQYF. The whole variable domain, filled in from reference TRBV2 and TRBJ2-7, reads EPEVTQTPSHQVTQMGQEVILRCVPISNHLYFYWYRQILGQKVEFLVSFYNNEISEKSEIFDDQFSVERPDGSNFTLKIRSTKLEDSAMYFCASDGNLGDEQYFGPGTRLTVT.

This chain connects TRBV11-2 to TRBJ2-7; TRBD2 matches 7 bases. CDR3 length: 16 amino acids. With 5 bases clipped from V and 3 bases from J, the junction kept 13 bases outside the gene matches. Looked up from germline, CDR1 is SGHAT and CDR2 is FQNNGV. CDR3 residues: CASSLTSRNPLYEQYF. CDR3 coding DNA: TGTGCCAGCAGCCTGACTAGCCGGAACCCCCTCTACGAGCAGTACTTC.

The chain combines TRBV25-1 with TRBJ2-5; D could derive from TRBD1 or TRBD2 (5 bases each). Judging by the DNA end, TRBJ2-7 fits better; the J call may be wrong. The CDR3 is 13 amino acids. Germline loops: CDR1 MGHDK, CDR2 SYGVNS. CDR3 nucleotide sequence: TGTGCCAGCAGCCGGGACGTCCCCTACGAGCAGTACTTC. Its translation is CASSRDVPYEQYF.

CDR3 sequence (DNA): TGTGCCAGCATGTGGACAGTTCCCTACGAGCAGTACTTC. Translating gives CASMWTVPYEQYF. The chain uses TRBV2 and TRBJ2-7; D perhaps matches TRBD1 (6 bases). V dropped 7 bases and J dropped 2 bases, with 12 bases sitting between them. The CDR3 sequence is 13 residues long. The germline V gene encodes CDR1 SNHLY and CDR2 FYNNEI.

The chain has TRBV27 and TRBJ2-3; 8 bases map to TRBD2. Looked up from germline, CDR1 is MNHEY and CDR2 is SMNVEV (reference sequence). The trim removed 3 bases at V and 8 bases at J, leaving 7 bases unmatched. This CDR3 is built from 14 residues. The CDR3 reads CASSFSPGGGTQYF. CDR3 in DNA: TGTGCCAGCAGTTTTTCCCCCGGGGGGGGTACGCAGTATTTT.

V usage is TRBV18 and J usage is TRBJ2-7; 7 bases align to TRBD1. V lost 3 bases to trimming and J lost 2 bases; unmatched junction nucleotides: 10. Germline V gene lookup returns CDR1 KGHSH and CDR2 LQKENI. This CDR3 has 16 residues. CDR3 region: CASSPKPDRVTYEQYF. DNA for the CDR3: TGTGCCAGCTCACCTAAACCCGACAGGGTTACCTACGAGCAGTACTTC.

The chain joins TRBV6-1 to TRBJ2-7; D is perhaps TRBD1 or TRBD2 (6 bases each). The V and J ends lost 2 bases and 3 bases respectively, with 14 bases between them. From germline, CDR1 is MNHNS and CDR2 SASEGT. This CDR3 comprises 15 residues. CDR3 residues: CASSELGGGRYEQYF. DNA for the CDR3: TGTGCCAGCAGTGAATTAGGAGGGGGGCGCTACGAGCAGTACTTC.

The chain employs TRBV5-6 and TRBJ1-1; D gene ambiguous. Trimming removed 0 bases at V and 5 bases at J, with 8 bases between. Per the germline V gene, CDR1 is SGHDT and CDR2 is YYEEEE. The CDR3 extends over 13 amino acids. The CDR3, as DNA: TGTGCCAGCAGCTTGGGGGCAGCGACTGAAGCTTTCTTT. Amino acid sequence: CASSLGAATEAFF.

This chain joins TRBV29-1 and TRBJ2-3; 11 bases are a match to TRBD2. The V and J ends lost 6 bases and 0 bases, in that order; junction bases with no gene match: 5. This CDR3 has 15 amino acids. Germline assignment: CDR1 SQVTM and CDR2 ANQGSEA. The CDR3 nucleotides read TGCAGCGTGGTGACTAGCGGGACAAGCACAGATACGCAGTATTTT. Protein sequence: CSVVTSGTSTDTQYF.

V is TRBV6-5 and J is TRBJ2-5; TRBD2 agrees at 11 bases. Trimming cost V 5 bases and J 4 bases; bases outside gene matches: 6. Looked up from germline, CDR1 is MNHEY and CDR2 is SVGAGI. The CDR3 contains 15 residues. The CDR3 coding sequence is TGTGCCAGCAGTCCTACTAGCGGGAGTGCAGAGACCCAGTACTTC. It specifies CASSPTSGSAETQYF.

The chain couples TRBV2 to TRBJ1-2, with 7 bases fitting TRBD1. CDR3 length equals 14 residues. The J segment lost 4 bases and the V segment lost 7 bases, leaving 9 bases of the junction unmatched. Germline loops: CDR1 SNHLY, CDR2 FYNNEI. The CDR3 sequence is CASTPGGTVYGYTF. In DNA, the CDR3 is TGTGCCAGCACCCCGGGGGGGACAGTCTATGGCTACACCTTC. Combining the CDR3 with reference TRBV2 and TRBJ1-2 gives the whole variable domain EPEVTQTPSHQVTQMGQEVILRCVPISNHLYFYWYRQILGQKVEFLVSFYNNEISEKSEIFDDQFSVERPDGSNFTLKIRSTKLEDSAMYFCASTPGGTVYGYTFGSGTRLTVV.

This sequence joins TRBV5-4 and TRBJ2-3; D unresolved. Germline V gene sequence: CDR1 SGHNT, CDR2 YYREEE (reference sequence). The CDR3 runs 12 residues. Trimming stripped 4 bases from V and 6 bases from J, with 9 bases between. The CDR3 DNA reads TGTGCCAGCAGCGAACCTAGGGATACGCAGTATTTT. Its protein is CASSEPRDTQYF.

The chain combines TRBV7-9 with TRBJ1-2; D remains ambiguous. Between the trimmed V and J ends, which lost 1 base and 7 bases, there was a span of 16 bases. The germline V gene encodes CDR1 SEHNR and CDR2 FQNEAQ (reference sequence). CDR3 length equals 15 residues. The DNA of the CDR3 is TGTGCCAGCAGCTTAGGGGTCAACCCAACGGCTGGCTACACCTTC. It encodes CASSLGVNPTAGYTF.

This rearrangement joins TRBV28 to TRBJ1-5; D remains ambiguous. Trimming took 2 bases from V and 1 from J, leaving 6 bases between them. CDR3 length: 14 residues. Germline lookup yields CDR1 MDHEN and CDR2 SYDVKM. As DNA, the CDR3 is TGTGCCAGCAGTTTAAGACAAAGCAATCAGCCCCAGCATTTT. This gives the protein CASSLRQSNQPQHF. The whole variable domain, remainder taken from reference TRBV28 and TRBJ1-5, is DVKVTQSSRYLVKRTGEKVFLECVQDMDHENMFWYRQDPGLGLRLIYFSYDVKMKEKGDIPEGYSVSREKKERFSLILESASTNQTSMYLCASSLRQSNQPQHFGDGTRLSIL.

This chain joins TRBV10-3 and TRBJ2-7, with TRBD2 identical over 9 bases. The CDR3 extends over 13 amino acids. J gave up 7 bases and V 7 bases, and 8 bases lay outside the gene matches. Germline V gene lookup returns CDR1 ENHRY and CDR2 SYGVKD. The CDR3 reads CAITAGGPEEQYF. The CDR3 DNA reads TGTGCCATCACGGCGGGAGGGCCGGAAGAGCAGTACTTC.

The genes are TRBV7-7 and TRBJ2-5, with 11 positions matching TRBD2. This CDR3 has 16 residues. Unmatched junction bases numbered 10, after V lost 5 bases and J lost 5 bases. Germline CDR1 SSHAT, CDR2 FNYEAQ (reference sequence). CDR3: CASSLSSGRAGETQYF. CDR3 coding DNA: TGTGCCAGCAGCCTGAGTAGCGGGAGGGCCGGTGAGACCCAGTACTTC. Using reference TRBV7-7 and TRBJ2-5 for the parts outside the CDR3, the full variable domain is GAGVSQSPRYKVTKRGQDVTLRCDPISSHATLYWYQQALGQGPEFLTYFNYEAQPDKSGLPSDRFSAERPEGSISTLTIQRTEQRDSAMYRCASSLSSGRAGETQYFGPGTRLLVL.

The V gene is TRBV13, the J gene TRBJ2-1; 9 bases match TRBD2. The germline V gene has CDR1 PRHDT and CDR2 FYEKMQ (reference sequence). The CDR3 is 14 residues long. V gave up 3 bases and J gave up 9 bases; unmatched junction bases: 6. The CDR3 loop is CASSFGTSTTEQFF. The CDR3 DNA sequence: TGTGCCAGCAGCTTCGGGACTAGCACGACTGAGCAGTTCTTC. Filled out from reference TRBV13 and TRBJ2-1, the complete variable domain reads AAGVIQSPRHLIKEKRETATLKCYPIPRHDTVYWYQQGPGQDPQFLISFYEKMQSDKGSIPDRFSAQQFSDYHSELNMSSLELGDSALYFCASSFGTSTTEQFFGPGTRLTVL.

The DNA of the CDR3 is TGTGCCAGCAGAAGGGACAGCTATCACAATGAGCAGTTCTTC. It codes for CASRRDSYHNEQFF. The chain combines TRBV6-5 with TRBJ2-1, with 7 positions matching TRBD1. This CDR3 contains 14 residues. Germline-derived CDR1 and CDR2 are MNHEY and SVGAGI. Trimming removed 6 bases from V and 5 bases from J; junction bases left unmatched: 7.

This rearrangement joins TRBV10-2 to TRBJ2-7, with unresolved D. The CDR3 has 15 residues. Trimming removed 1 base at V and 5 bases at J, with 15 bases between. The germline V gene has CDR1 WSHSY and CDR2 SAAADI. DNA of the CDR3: TGCGCCAGCAGTGAGTTGGGCAGTGCATTAAACGAGCAGTACTTC. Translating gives CASSELGSALNEQYF.

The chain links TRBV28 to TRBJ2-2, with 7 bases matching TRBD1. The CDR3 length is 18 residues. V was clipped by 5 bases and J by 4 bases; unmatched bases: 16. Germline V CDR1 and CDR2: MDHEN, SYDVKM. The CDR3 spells CASSLYPDRESGTGELFF. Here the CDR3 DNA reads TGTGCCAGCAGTCTCTACCCCGACAGGGAGTCGGGCACCGGGGAGCTGTTTTTT.

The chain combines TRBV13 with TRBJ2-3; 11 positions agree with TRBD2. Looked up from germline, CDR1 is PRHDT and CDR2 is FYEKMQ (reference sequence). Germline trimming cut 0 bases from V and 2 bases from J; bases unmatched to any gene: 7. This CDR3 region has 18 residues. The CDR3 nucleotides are TGTGCCAGCAGCTTAGGTTGGTCTAGCGGGAGGCCCACAGATACGCAGTATTTT. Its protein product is CASSLGWSSGRPTDTQYF.